This T cell receptor (beta chain) was retrieved from a study of beta chain features in type 1 diabetes. The ends lost 4 bases at V and 7 bases at J; junction bases unmatched: 5. The CDR3 is 14 amino acids. Germline loops: CDR1 SGHNT, CDR2 YYREEE (reference sequence). The sequenced template was cDNA made from the entire isolated RNA. Some clones are missing from TCRdb's copy, which holds only in-frame ones; the method was immunoSEQ multiplex PCR. Here the sample spans a few hundred thousand clones, approximately 13% being singletons. Each of the sorted populations had a purity greater than 98%. Study-wide points: Type 1 diabetes patients showed a moderate but significant shortening of TCRB CDR3s in all four CD4+ subsets. The influence of HLA type on TCRB rearrangement stayed undetermined. Fewer junction insertions and more nucleotide deletions appeared in type 1 diabetes patients. The naive, central memory and Treg TCRB repertoires showed an apparent similarity that was greater among patients than among healthy donors.

Concerning this clone itself: Its antigen is still unknown.

The receptor comes from a woman between 18 and 30 years old with type 1 diabetes. The V call is TRBV5-4, the J call TRBJ2-3, with TRBD2 matching over 11 bases. The source material was naive CD4+ T cells from blood. The CDR3 loop is CASSPGLAGNTQYF. DNA of the CDR3: TGTGCCAGCAGCCCCGGACTAGCGGGTAATACGCAGTATTTT.